Listed below are T cell receptor beta chains from one sample, sequenced in a study of post-analysis software for immune sequencing data. TCRdb itself ran the PCR reads through MiXCR, one entry per CDR3 protein. The sample carries some 500,000 distinct CDR3 sequences, roughly 45% recorded once. Sequencing used blood. These TCRs come from a girl aged 10-17 years with multiple sclerosis. CDR3s include the opening cysteine and the closing phenylalanine or tryptophan. The D gene is left open where the match is weak. The size of a clone is reported for some rows only, either as once, few or many, or as a class for expanded clones.

CDR3: CASSAGVLVFTEAFF
DNA: TGTGCCAGCAGTGCTGGGGTTCTTGTTTTCACTGAAGCTTTCTTT
length: 15
D: .
V: TRBV25-1
size: .
J: TRBJ1-1

CDR3: CASSLAPGQGAKNIQYF
DNA: TGCGCCAGCAGCTTGGCTCCGGGACAGGGCGCCAAAAACATTCAGTACTTC
length: 17
D: TRBD1
V: TRBV5-1
size: .
J: TRBJ2-4

CDR3: CSAKQPGMNTEAFF
DNA: TGCAGTGCTAAACAGCCGGGGATGAACACTGAAGCTTTCTTT
length: 14
D: .
V: TRBV20-1
size: .
J: TRBJ1-1

CDR3: CASSQGLAGGAYNEQFF
DNA: TGTGCCAGCAGCCAGGGACTAGCGGGAGGGGCCTACAATGAGCAGTTCTTC
length: 17
D: TRBD2
V: TRBV9
size: .
J: TRBJ2-1

CDR3: CASSSTSGINEQFF
DNA: TGCGCCAGCAGCTCCACTAGCGGGATCAATGAGCAGTTCTTC
length: 14
D: TRBD2
V: TRBV5-1
size: .
J: TRBJ2-1

CDR3: CASSGQWTSSGANVLTF
DNA: TGTGCCAGCAGTGGACAGTGGACCAGCTCTGGGGCCAACGTCCTGACTTTC
length: 17
D: .
V: TRBV12-3/TRBV12-4
size: few
J: TRBJ2-6

CDR3: CATSRVPQRKGDTQYF
DNA: TGTGCCACCAGCAGAGTCCCCCAGCGCAAAGGGGATACGCAGTATTTT
length: 16
D: .
V: TRBV15
size: .
J: TRBJ2-3

CDR3: CASSLDFGRAEETQYF
DNA: TGTGCCAGCAGCTTAGATTTCGGGAGGGCCGAGGAGACCCAGTACTTC
length: 16
D: TRBD2
V: TRBV9
size: few
J: TRBJ2-5

CDR3: CSASLRAIGGEQYF
DNA: TGCAGTGCCTCACTAAGGGCTATCGGAGGCGAGCAGTACTTC
length: 14
D: .
V: TRBV20-1
size: few
J: TRBJ2-7

CDR3: CASSSARTGRVTEAFF
DNA: TGTGCCAGCAGCTCCGCCCGGACGGGGAGGGTCACTGAAGCTTTCTTT
length: 16
D: .
V: TRBV7-2
size: .
J: TRBJ1-1

CDR3: CASSIIKQGPYSNQPQHF
DNA: TGTGCCAGCAGTATCATCAAACAGGGGCCGTATAGCAATCAGCCCCAGCATTTT
length: 18
D: TRBD1
V: TRBV28
size: .
J: TRBJ1-5

CDR3: CASSSTAQGSYEQYF
DNA: TGTGCCAGCAGTTCAACCGCACAGGGGTCATACGAGCAGTACTTC
length: 15
D: TRBD1
V: TRBV7-6
size: .
J: TRBJ2-7

CDR3: CASGGGSYNSPLHF
DNA: TGTGCCAGTGGGGGGGGATCCTATAATTCACCCCTCCACTTT
length: 14
D: .
V: TRBV12-3/TRBV12-4
size: few
J: TRBJ1-6

CDR3: CASSVGPSGPQETQYF
DNA: TGTGCCAGCAGCGTAGGTCCTAGCGGGCCCCAAGAGACCCAGTACTTC
length: 16
D: TRBD2
V: TRBV9
size: few
J: TRBJ2-5

CDR3: CASSLGDLYRETQYF
DNA: TGCGCCAGCAGCTTGGGTGACCTGTACCGAGAGACCCAGTACTTC
length: 15
D: .
V: TRBV5-1
size: .
J: TRBJ2-5

CDR3: CASSTFQRDTQYF
DNA: TGTGCCAGCAGTACCTTTCAGCGGGATACGCAGTATTTT
length: 13
D: .
V: TRBV6-5
size: .
J: TRBJ2-3

CDR3: CASSFQGAATEAFF
DNA: TGTGCCAGCAGTTTCCAGGGGGCTGCTACTGAAGCTTTCTTT
length: 14
D: TRBD1
V: TRBV28
size: .
J: TRBJ1-1

CDR3: CATSDLGSAVETQYF
DNA: TGTGCCACCAGTGATTTAGGGTCGGCGGTAGAGACCCAGTACTTC
length: 15
D: .
V: TRBV24-1
size: few
J: TRBJ2-5